This T cell receptor beta chain was identified in a study of blood T cell repertoires in COVID-19. Across the study: The samples span acute and convalescent COVID-19 from the United States, Italy and Spain.

Generated by immunoSEQ multiplex PCR, the TCRdb table keeps only in-frame clones and is missing some. The repertoire consists of 200,000 to 300,000 clones, with 80% to 90% occurring once and the leading ten covering just over 0.85%. The CDR3 sequence is 11 residues long. Trimming stripped 4 bases from V and 4 bases from J, with 6 bases between. Germline CDR1 and CDR2: SGHKS and YYEKEE (reference sequence). The sequence was obtained from a man in his fifties who had been exposed to COVID-19. Specimen: PBMCs or T cells enriched from blood (not recorded which). The J gene is TRBJ2-7, the V gene TRBV5-5; D call uncertain. The CDR3 bases are TGTGCCAGCAGCGTCAGGTACGAGCAGTACTTC. Its translation is CASSVRYEQYF.